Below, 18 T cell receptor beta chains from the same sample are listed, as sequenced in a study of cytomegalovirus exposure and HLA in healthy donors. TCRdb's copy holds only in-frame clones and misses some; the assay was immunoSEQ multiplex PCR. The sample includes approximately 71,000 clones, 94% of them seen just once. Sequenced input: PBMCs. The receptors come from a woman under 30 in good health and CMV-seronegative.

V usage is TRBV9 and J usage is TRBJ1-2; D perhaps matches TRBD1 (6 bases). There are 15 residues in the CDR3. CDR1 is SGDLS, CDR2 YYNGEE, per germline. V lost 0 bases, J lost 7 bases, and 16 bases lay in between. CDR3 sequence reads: CASSVVGGASGGYTF. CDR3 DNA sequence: TGTGCCAGCAGCGTAGTGGGGGGGGCGTCGGGTGGCTACACCTTC.

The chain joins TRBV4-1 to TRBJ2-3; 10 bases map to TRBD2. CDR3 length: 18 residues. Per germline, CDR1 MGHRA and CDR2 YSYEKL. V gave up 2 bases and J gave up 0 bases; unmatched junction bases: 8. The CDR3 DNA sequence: TGCGCCAGCAGCCAAAAGAGGGGACTAGCGTTCAGCACAGATACGCAGTATTTT. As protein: CASSQKRGLAFSTDTQYF.

The CDR3 sequence: CASSEYSGGVSGYTF. In DNA form, the CDR3 reads TGTGCCAGCAGTGAATATTCCGGCGGGGTGAGTGGCTACACCTTC. The rearrangement joins TRBV25-1 to TRBJ1-2, with D hard to call. The CDR3 totals 15 residues. Germline values: CDR1 MGHDK, CDR2 SYGVNS. V gave up 0 bases and J gave up 7 bases, with 15 bases separating them.

This chain's CDR3 is CASRAGTANTEAFF. DNA for the CDR3: TGTGCCAGCAGGGCCGGGACAGCGAACACTGAAGCTTTCTTT. The V and J genes are TRBV6-1 and TRBJ1-1; 7 positions match TRBD1. Germline V gene sequence: CDR1 MNHNS, CDR2 SASEGT. V gave up 6 bases and J gave up 1 base; unmatched junction bases: 5. CDR3 length equals 14 residues.

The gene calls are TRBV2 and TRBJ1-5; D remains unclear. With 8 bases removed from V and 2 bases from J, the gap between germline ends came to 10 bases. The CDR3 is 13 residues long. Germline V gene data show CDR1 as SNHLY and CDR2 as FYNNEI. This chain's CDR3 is CASGSEGNQPQHF. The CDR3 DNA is TGTGCCAGCGGGTCGGAGGGCAATCAGCCCCAGCATTTT. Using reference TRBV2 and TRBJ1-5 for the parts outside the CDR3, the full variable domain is EPEVTQTPSHQVTQMGQEVILRCVPISNHLYFYWYRQILGQKVEFLVSFYNNEISEKSEIFDDQFSVERPDGSNFTLKIRSTKLEDSAMYFCASGSEGNQPQHFGDGTRLSIL.

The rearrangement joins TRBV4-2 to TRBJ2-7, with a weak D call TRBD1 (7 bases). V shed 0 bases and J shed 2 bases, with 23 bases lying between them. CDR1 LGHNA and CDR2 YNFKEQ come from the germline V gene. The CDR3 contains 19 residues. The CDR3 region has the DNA TGTGCCAGCAGCCAAGATTGGGGAGGAGGGGGCGGTCACCCCTACGAGCAGTACTTC. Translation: CASSQDWGGGGGHPYEQYF.

The CDR3 DNA follows: TGTGCCAGCAGCGAAGACAGGGCCCCCGCTGGGGCCAACGTCCTGACTTTC. Residues: CASSEDRAPAGANVLTF. The V call is TRBV9, the J call TRBJ2-6; 7 bases line up with TRBD1. In germline, CDR1 is SGDLS, CDR2 YYNGEE. V dropped 3 bases and J dropped 2; count of bases not matched to a gene: 8. This CDR3 is built from 17 residues.

The chain's CDR3 is CASSRQGNTGELFF. CDR3 sequence (DNA): TGTGCCAGTAGTAGACAGGGGAACACCGGGGAGCTGTTTTTT. The genes are TRBV19 and TRBJ2-2; 7 bases are a match to TRBD1. The CDR3 consists of 14 residues. Looked up from germline, CDR1 is LNHDA and CDR2 is SQIVND (reference sequence). The V gene end was trimmed by 4 bases and the J gene end by 1 base; junction bases not matched to a gene: 0. The variable domain in full, with the rest retrieved from reference TRBV19 and TRBJ2-2, is DGGITQSPKYLFRKEGQNVTLSCEQNLNHDAMYWYRQDPGQGLRLIYYSQIVNDFQKGDIAEGYSVSREKKESFPLTVTSAQKNPTAFYLCASSRQGNTGELFFGEGSRLTVL.

The CDR3 loop is CASRKQGLLNTEAFF. The CDR3 coding sequence is TGTGCCAGCAGAAAGCAGGGCCTGCTGAACACTGAAGCTTTCTTT. The chain recombines TRBV7-2 with TRBJ1-1, with D possibly matching TRBD1 (5 bases). The CDR3 covers 15 residues. Trimming cost V 6 bases and J 0 bases, with 14 bases left between them. Germline lookup yields CDR1 SGHTA and CDR2 FQGNSA.

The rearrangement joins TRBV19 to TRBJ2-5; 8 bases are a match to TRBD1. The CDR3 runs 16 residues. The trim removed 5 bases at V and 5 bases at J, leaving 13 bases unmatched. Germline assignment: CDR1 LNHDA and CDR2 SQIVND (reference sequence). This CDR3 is CASSPMDRDPVETQYF. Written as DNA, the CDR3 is TGTGCCAGTAGTCCGATGGACAGGGACCCCGTCGAGACCCAGTACTTC.

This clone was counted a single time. CDR3 protein: CASSSAYEQYF. The CDR3 DNA is TGTGCCAGCAGCTCGGCCTACGAGCAGTACTTC. V usage is TRBV27 and J usage is TRBJ2-7; D unclear. The CDR3 totals 11 residues. Germline CDR1 and CDR2: MNHEY and SMNVEV (reference sequence). Deletions cut 6 bases from V and 2 bases from J, with 5 bases between.

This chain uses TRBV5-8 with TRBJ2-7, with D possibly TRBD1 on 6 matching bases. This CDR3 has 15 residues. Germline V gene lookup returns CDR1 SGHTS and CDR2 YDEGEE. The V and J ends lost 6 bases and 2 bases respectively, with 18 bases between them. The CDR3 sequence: CASTHIRDNPYEQYF. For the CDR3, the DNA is TGTGCCAGCACCCACATCCGGGACAACCCCTACGAGCAGTACTTC.

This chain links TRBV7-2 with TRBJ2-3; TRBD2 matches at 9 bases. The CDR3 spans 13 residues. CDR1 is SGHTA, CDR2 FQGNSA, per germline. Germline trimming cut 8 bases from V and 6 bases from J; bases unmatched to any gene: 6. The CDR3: CASGAGGWDTQYF. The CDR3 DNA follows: TGTGCCAGCGGTGCGGGGGGGTGGGATACGCAGTATTTT.

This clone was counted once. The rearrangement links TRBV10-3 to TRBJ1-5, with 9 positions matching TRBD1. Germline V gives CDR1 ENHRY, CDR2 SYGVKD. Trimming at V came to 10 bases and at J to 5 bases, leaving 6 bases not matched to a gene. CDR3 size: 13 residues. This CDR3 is CAKRDRDDQPQHF. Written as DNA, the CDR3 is TGTGCCAAGCGGGACAGGGACGATCAGCCCCAGCATTTT.

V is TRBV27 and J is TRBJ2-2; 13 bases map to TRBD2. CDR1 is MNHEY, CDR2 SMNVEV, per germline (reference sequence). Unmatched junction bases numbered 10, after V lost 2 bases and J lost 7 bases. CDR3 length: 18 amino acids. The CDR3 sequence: CASSLKLAGGPFGGELFF. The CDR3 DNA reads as TGTGCCAGCAGTTTAAAACTAGCGGGGGGGCCGTTTGGCGGGGAGCTGTTTTTT.

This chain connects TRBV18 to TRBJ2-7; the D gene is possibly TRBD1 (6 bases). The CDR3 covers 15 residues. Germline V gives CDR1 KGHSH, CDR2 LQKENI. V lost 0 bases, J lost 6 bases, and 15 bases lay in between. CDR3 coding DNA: TGTGCCAGCTCACCACCCAACAGGGAAACTGTCGAGCAGTACTTC. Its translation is CASSPPNRETVEQYF. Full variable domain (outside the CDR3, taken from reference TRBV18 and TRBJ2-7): NAGVMQNPRHLVRRRGQEARLRCSPMKGHSHVYWYRQLPEEGLKFMVYLQKENIIDESGMPKERFSAEFPKEGPSILRIQQVVRGDSAAYFCASSPPNRETVEQYFGPGTRLTVT.

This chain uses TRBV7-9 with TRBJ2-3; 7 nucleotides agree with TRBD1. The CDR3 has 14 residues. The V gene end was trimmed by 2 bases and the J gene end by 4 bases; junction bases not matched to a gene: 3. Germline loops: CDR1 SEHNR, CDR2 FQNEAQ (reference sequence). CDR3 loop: CASSLTGASDTQYF. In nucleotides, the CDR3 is TGTGCCAGCAGCTTAACAGGGGCGTCAGATACGCAGTATTTT.

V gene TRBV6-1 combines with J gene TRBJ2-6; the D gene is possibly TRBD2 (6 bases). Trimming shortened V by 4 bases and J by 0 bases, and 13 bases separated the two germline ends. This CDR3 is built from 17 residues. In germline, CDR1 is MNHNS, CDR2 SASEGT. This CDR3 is CASSAGTSSSGANVLTF. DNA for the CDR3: TGTGCCAGCAGTGCCGGGACTTCGAGCTCTGGGGCCAACGTCCTGACTTTC.